This passage covers 17 T cell receptor beta chains from one sample sequenced in a study of T cells in Graves' hyperthyroidism and ophthalmopathy. Amplification of TCR beta CDR3 regions used RNA as the template. HTBI primers were employed in a first-round RT-PCR of the TCR CDR3. TCRdb independently ran MiXCR on the multiplex PCR reads; one entry per CDR3 protein. Of about 280,000 distinct CDR3 sequences detected, less than 30% appear once; the ten largest clones hold around 30%. The specimen was blood. All receptors derive from a man aged 35 to 55 with Graves' hyperthyroidism that later progressed to Graves' ophthalmopathy.

This clonotype was observed at least ten times. The DNA of the CDR3 is TGTGCCAGTCTTGAGACTGTGGGGGGGCTGTCTGGCTACACCTTC. Protein sequence: CASLETVGGLSGYTF. The chain joins TRBV28 to TRBJ1-2; tentative D call: TRBD1 (6 bases). Trimming left V 9 bases short and J 7 bases short, with 24 bases between. The germline V gene has CDR1 MDHEN and CDR2 SYDVKM. CDR3 length: 15 amino acids.

This clonotype was seen many times. This chain links TRBV7-2 with TRBJ2-7; D remains unclear. The CDR3 is made up of 14 amino acids. In germline, CDR1 is SGHTA, CDR2 FQGNSA. Trimming stripped 3 bases from V and 7 bases from J, with 16 bases between. CDR3 residues: CASSFRRTLGEQYF. Written as DNA, the CDR3 is TGTGCCAGCAGCTTTCGGCGAACCCTTGGGGAGCAGTACTTC.

This clonotype was counted at least ten times. The CDR3 is CASSPTAGGRSGELFF. CDR3 nucleotides: TGTGCCAGTAGTCCTACAGCGGGAGGTCGTTCAGGGGAGCTGTTTTTT. This sequence joins TRBV19 and TRBJ2-2, with 9 bases identical to TRBD2. CDR1 is LNHDA and CDR2 is SQIVND in the germline V gene (reference sequence). The CDR3 spans 16 residues. The trim removed 5 bases at V and 8 bases at J, leaving 12 bases unmatched.

The rearrangement joins TRBV20-1 to TRBJ1-5; the D is unclear. Germline CDR1 and CDR2: DFQATT and SNEGSKA (reference sequence). V was clipped by 1 base and J by 7 bases, with 8 bases between them. This CDR3 spans 12 amino acids. CDR3 DNA sequence: TGCAGTGCTAGAGCCGGGTTGCAGCCCCAGCATTTT. The encoded protein is CSARAGLQPQHF.

The CDR3 DNA is TGTGCCAGCAGAGTTGGGGCTCGGGCTGAAGCTTTCTTT. It specifies CASRVGARAEAFF. The chain has TRBV6-2 or TRBV6-3 and TRBJ1-1; a weak D match, TRBD1 (5 bases). V lost 6 bases to trimming and J lost 6 bases, with 14 bases between them. CDR3 length: 13 residues. Germline V gene data show CDR1 as MNHEY and CDR2 as SVGEGT.

This clonotype showed up just a few times. The chain uses TRBV4-3 and TRBJ2-5, with D perhaps TRBD1 or TRBD2 (6 bases each). The CDR3 sequence is 16 residues long. V shed 1 base and J shed 3 bases, with 15 bases lying between them. Germline values: CDR1 LGHNA, CDR2 YSLEER. CDR3 in DNA: TGCGCCAGCAGCCAAGGGCACAGGGAGGTTGAAGAGACCCAGTACTTC. Translation: CASSQGHREVEETQYF.

This clonotype appeared a few times. This chain links TRBV12-3 or TRBV12-4 with TRBJ2-5; tentatively, D is TRBD2 (6 bases). The V and J ends lost 3 bases and 5 bases respectively, with 19 bases between them. The CDR3 length is 16 residues. The CDR3 region has the DNA TGTGCCAGCAGTTTGAGGACTCACGGTGGGGGGGAGACCCAGTACTTC. Protein sequence: CASSLRTHGGGETQYF.

This clonotype came up many times. The chain is built from TRBV7-8 and TRBJ2-7; D is unclear. The CDR3 has 14 amino acids. V was cut by 5 bases and J by 1 base, with 12 bases left in between. Per germline, CDR1 SGHVS and CDR2 FQNEAQ. Here the CDR3 reads CASSQTDGSYEQYF. Written as DNA, the CDR3 is TGTGCCAGCAGCCAAACAGACGGGTCCTACGAGCAGTACTTC. The full variable domain, its missing parts supplied by reference TRBV7-8 and TRBJ2-7, is GAGVSQSPRYKVAKRGQDVALRCDPISGHVSLFWYQQALGQGPEFLTYFQNEAQLDKSGLPSDRFFAERPEGSVSTLKIQRTQQEDSAVYLCASSQTDGSYEQYFGPGTRLTVT.

This clonotype has at least ten counts. V gene TRBV6-1 combines with J gene TRBJ2-5, with a weak D call TRBD1 (5 bases). V lost 6 bases and J lost 3, with 11 bases in between. The CDR3 loop spans 13 amino acids. Germline lookup yields CDR1 MNHNS and CDR2 SASEGT. This chain's CDR3 is CASSRQNKETQYF. The CDR3 nucleotides are TGTGCCAGCAGCCGACAGAATAAAGAGACCCAGTACTTC.

This clonotype was recorded at least ten times. Germline and junction disagree at one end, which may indicate a read error. V gene TRBV27 combines with J gene TRBJ1-1; the D is unclear. The CDR3 contains 12 residues. Germline V CDR1 and CDR2: MNHEY, SMNVEV (reference sequence). CDR3 residues: CASRDPNTEVFF. CDR3 bases: TGTGCCAGCAGAGACCCAAACACTGAAGTTTTCTTT.

In its sample, this clonotype was seen many times. The chain links TRBV6-1 to TRBJ2-5, with D perhaps TRBD1 (6 bases). Trimming removed 6 bases at V and 2 bases at J, with 16 bases between. This CDR3 spans 15 amino acids. The germline V gene has CDR1 MNHNS and CDR2 SASEGT. This chain's CDR3 is CASSESGAQQETQYF. In nucleotides, the CDR3 is TGTGCCAGCAGCGAATCAGGGGCCCAACAAGAGACCCAGTACTTC.

The rearrangement links TRBV28 to TRBJ1-5, with D uncertain. This CDR3 is built from 15 residues. V lost 8 bases, J lost 0 bases, and 14 bases lay in between. Germline CDR1 and CDR2: MDHEN and SYDVKM. The CDR3 nucleotides read TGTGCCAGCCAAGTGCGGCAAAATAGCAATCAGCCCCAGCATTTT. Residues: CASQVRQNSNQPQHF.

This clonotype was counted ten times or more. The chain is built from TRBV20-1 and TRBJ2-5, with unresolved D. Trimming pared 2 bases from V and 1 base from J, leaving 8 bases between. Germline V gene sequence: CDR1 DFQATT, CDR2 SNEGSKA (reference sequence). CDR3 size: 13 residues. The CDR3 coding sequence is TGCAGTGCTAGAACGAGGCCCCAAGAGACCCAGTACTTC. Protein: CSARTRPQETQYF.

This clonotype was seen repeatedly, ten times or more. The chain carries TRBV19 and TRBJ1-5; D is possibly TRBD1 (5 bases). The germline CDR1 and CDR2 sequences are LNHDA and SQIVND (reference sequence). The V end was cut by 7 bases, the J end by 15 bases, with 19 bases between. This CDR3 spans 12 amino acids. CDR3 DNA: TGTGCCAGTAACGACCCCGGGACCCCCTCGCATTTT. This translates into CASNDPGTPSHF.

There are many counts of this clonotype. The chain is built from TRBV11-2 and TRBJ2-1; D not resolved. This CDR3 spans 15 amino acids. Germline V lookup: CDR1 SGHAT, CDR2 FQNNGV. V was trimmed by 0 bases and J by 3 bases, leaving 9 bases between them. CDR3 DNA: TGTGCCAGCAGCTTAGAACTGCCCCTCTACAATGAGCAGTTCTTC. It specifies CASSLELPLYNEQFF.

The chain is built from TRBV27 and TRBJ2-7, with D maybe TRBD1 (6 bases). V lost 0 bases and J 6 bases, leaving 12 bases between the germline ends. The CDR3 runs to 14 residues. CDR1 is MNHEY and CDR2 is SMNVEV in the germline V gene (reference sequence). The CDR3 spells CASSLSTRGSEQYF. The CDR3 DNA sequence: TGTGCCAGCAGTTTATCGACCAGGGGTTCCGAGCAGTACTTC.

This clonotype was counted ten times or more. The V and J genes are TRBV12-3 or TRBV12-4 and TRBJ2-5; TRBD2 agrees at 10 bases. The CDR3 is 15 amino acids. V shed 4 bases and J 6 bases; nucleotides not matched to a gene: 8. CDR3 in amino acids: CASSSLAGALKTQYF. CDR3 nucleotide sequence: TGTGCCAGCAGTTCTCTAGCGGGAGCACTTAAGACCCAGTACTTC.